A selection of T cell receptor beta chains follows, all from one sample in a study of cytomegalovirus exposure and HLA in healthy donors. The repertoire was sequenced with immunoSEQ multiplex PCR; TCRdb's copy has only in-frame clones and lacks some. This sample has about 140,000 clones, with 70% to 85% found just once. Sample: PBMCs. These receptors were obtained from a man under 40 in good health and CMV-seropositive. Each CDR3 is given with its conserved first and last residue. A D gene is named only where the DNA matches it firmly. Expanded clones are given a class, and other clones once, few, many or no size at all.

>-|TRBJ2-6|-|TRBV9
CASSVVDSGANVLTF
TGTGCCAGCAGCGTAGTAGATTCTGGGGCCAACGTCCTGACTTTC
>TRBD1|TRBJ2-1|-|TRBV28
CASSSITGTGVNEQFF
TGTGCCAGCAGTTCTATAACCGGGACAGGGGTCAATGAGCAGTTCTTC
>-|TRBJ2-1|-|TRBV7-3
CASSLDSSYNEQFF
TGTGCCAGCAGCTTGGACAGCTCCTACAATGAGCAGTTCTTC
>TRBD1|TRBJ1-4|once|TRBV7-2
CASSAQGGINEKLFF
TGTGCCAGCAGCGCACAAGGGGGCATCAATGAAAAACTGTTTTTT
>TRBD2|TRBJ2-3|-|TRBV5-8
CASSLPGGALDTDTQYF
TGTGCCAGCAGCCTTCCCGGGGGGGCCTTGGACACAGATACGCAGTATTTT
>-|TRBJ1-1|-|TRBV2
CASSAQGFTEAFF
TGTGCCAGCAGTGCACAGGGATTTACTGAAGCTTTCTTT
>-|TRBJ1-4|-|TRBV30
CAWSPTNEKLFF
TGTGCCTGGAGCCCGACTAATGAAAAACTGTTTTTT
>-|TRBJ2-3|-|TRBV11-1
CASSSDQGDTQYF
TGTGCCAGCAGCTCAGATCAGGGGGATACGCAGTATTTT
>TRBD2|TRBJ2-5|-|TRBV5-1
CASSALKGLAGAGYQETQYF
TGCGCCAGCAGCGCTCTCAAGGGACTAGCGGGAGCAGGGTACCAAGAGACCCAGTACTTC
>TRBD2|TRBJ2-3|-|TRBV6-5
CASSPWGGSEDTQYF
TGTGCCAGCAGCCCGTGGGGCGGGAGTGAAGATACGCAGTATTTT
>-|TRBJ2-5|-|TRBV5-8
CASSLAWQGGRETQYF
TGTGCCAGCAGCTTGGCCTGGCAGGGTGGGCGAGAGACCCAGTACTTC
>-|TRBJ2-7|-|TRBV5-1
CASSSQAYEQYF
TGCGCCAGCAGCTCACAGGCCTACGAGCAGTACTTC
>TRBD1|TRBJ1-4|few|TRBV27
CASRRQGSEKLFF
TGTGCCAGCAGGAGACAGGGAAGTGAAAAACTGTTTTTT
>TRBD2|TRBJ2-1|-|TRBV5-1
CASSLYLAGSYNEQFF
TGCGCCAGCAGCTTGTATCTAGCGGGGTCCTACAATGAGCAGTTCTTC
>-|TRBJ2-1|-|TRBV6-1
CASTRTVENEQFF
TGTGCTAGCACTCGGACAGTGGAGAATGAGCAGTTCTTC
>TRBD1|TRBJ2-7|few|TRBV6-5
CASSRQGATYEQYF
TGTGCCAGCAGTAGGCAGGGGGCGACCTACGAGCAGTACTTC
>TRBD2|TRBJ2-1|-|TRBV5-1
CASSSDGGGGEQFF
TGCGCCAGCAGCAGCGACGGTGGCGGGGGTGAGCAGTTCTTC
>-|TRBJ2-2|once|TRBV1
CTSSQGKPSGRYTGELFF
TGCACCAGCAGCCAAGGGAAACCGAGCGGGAGGTACACCGGGGAGCTGTTTTTT
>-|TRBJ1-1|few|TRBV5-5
CASSLVGGVGTEAFF
TGTGCCAGCAGCTTGGTCGGGGGGGTGGGCACTGAAGCTTTCTTT
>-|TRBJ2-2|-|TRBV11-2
CASSPQGSSGELFF
TGTGCCAGCAGCCCCCAGGGGAGCAGCGGGGAGCTGTTTTTT
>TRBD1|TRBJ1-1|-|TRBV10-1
CASSESRGQGSEAFF
TGCGCCAGCAGTGAGTCCCGAGGACAGGGTTCTGAAGCTTTCTTT
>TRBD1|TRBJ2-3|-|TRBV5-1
CASRLLRDRGEGTDTQYF
TGCGCCAGCCGGCTACTCCGGGACAGGGGAGAGGGCACAGATACGCAGTATTTT
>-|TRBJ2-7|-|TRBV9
CASSPLAGVEQYF
TGTGCCAGCAGCCCACTGGCCGGGGTCGAGCAGTACTTC
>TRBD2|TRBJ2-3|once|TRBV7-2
CASSLRISGGLTDTQYF
TGTGCCAGCAGCTTACGGATTAGCGGGGGACTCACAGATACGCAGTATTTT
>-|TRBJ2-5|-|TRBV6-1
CASSEARGREETQYF
TGTGCCAGCAGTGAAGCGCGGGGGCGGGAGGAGACCCAGTACTTC
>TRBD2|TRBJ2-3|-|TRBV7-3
CASSLLAGGSDTQYF
TGTGCCAGCAGCTTATTAGCGGGGGGGTCAGATACGCAGTACTTT
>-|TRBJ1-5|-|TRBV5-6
CASSSRGQRDQPQHF
TGTGCCAGCAGCTCCCGGGGTCAGAGAGATCAGCCCCAGCATTTT
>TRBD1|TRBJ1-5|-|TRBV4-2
CASSQERTGRQPQHF
TGTGCCAGCAGCCAAGAAAGGACAGGCCGGCAGCCCCAGCATTTT
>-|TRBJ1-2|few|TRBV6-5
CASSYDPGRGYTF
TGTGCCAGCAGTTACGATCCAGGGAGGGGCTACACCTTC
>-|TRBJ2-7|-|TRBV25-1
CASSNGYEQYF
TGTGCCAGCAGTAACGGCTACGAGCAGTACTTC
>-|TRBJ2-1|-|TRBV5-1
CASSLQDTPSYNEQFF
TGCGCCAGCAGCTTGCAGGACACGCCCTCCTACAATGAGCAGTTCTTC
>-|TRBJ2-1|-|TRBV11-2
CASSLGKQGLSYNEQFF
TGTGCCAGCAGCTTAGGCAAACAGGGCTTGTCCTACAATGAGCAGTTCTTC
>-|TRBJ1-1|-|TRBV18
CASSFLDRVLTEAFF
TGTGCCAGCTCATTTCTCGACCGGGTGCTCACTGAAGCTTTCTTT
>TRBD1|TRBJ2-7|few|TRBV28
CASSTPGQGLYEQYF
TGTGCCAGCAGTACTCCGGGACAGGGTCTCTACGAGCAGTACTTC
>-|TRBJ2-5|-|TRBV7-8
CASSSGVQETQYF
TGTGCCAGCAGCTCGGGGGTACAAGAGACCCAGTACTTC
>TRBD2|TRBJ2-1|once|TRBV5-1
CASSLDKGLAGEQFF
TGCGCCAGCAGCCTCGACAAGGGACTAGCTGGTGAGCAGTTCTTC
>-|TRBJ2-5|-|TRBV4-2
CASSQSGGEETQYF
TGTGCCAGCAGCCAATCCGGGGGTGAAGAGACCCAGTACTTC
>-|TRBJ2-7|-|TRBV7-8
CASSFGVGEGGEQYF
TGTGCCAGCAGCTTCGGTGTTGGGGAGGGGGGAGAGCAGTACTTC
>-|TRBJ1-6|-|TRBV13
CASSPRGSSPLHF
TGTGCCAGCAGCCCACGAGGAAGTTCACCCCTCCACTTT
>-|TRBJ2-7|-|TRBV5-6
CASSSLGTPTYEQYF
TGTGCCAGCAGCTCTCTTGGGACACCGACCTACGAGCAGTACTTC
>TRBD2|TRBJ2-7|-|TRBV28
CASSLLAGKYEQYF
TGTGCCAGCAGTTTACTAGCGGGGAAATACGAGCAGTACTTC
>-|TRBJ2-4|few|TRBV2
CASSRDMANIQYF
TGTGCCAGCAGTCGGGACATGGCGAACATTCAGTACTTC
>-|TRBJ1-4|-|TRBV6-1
CASSPEATNEKLFF
TGTGCCAGCAGTCCTGAGGCAACTAATGAAAAACTGTTTTTT
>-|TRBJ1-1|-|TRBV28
CASSSTARGAFF
TGTGCCAGCAGTTCAACTGCCAGGGGAGCTTTCTTT
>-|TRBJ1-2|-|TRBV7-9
CASSPLETSGYTF
TGTGCCAGCAGCCCCCTGGAGACGTCGGGCTACACCTTC
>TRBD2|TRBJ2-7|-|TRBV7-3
CASSLYAVGSGSINEQYF
TGTGCCAGCAGCTTATATGCCGTAGGGAGCGGGAGTATCAACGAGCAGTACTTC
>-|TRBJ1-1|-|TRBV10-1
CASSDLLNTEAFF
TGCGCCAGCAGTGATCTCCTGAACACTGAAGCTTTCTTT
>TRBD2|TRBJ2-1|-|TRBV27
CASSWGLANEQFF
TGTGCCAGCAGTTGGGGACTAGCGAATGAGCAGTTCTTC
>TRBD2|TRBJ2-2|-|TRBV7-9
CASSPTSGGPGRELFF
TGTGCCAGCAGCCCAACTAGCGGGGGACCCGGCCGGGAGCTGTTTTTT
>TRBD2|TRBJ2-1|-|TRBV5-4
CASSLRAGDGNEQFF
TGTGCCAGCAGCTTACGAGCGGGAGATGGGAATGAGCAGTTCTTC
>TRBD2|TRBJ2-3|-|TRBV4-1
CASSQERSSGSTDTQYF
TGCGCCAGCAGCCAAGAGAGGTCTAGCGGGAGCACAGATACGCAGTATTTT
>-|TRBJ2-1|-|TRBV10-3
CAISDRDSDEQFF
TGTGCCATCAGTGACAGGGATTCGGATGAGCAGTTCTTC
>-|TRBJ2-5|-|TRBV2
CASSVEGFETQYF
TGTGCCAGCAGTGTAGAGGGATTCGAGACCCAGTACTTC
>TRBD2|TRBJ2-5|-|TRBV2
CASSGGGGAGETQYF
TGTGCCAGCAGTGGCGGCGGGGGGGCCGGGGAGACCCAGTACTTC
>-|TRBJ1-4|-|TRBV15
CATLSREGGNEKLFF
TGTGCCACCCTCTCCAGGGAGGGAGGTAATGAAAAACTGTTTTTT
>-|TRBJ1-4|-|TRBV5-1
CASSLRATNEKLFF
TGCGCCAGCAGCCTCAGGGCAACTAATGAAAAACTGTTTTTT
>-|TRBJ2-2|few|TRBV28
CASRDTNTGELFF
TGTGCCAGCCGGGACACGAACACCGGGGAGCTGTTTTTT